This TCR beta chain came from a study of blood T cell repertoires in COVID-19. Study-level background: Sites in the United States, Italy and Spain provided acute and convalescent COVID-19 samples.

Authors' methods: It was from reference gene primer amplification that nucleated cell counts were estimated. The method was immunoSEQ multiplex PCR; TCRdb's version includes in-frame clones alone and lacks a portion of them. D and trimming come from the DNA, and the V and J calls and clone size come from that table. The sample comprises around 99,000 clones, roughly 80% of which are singletons, and approximately 18% rests with the top ten. This TCR was sampled from a woman aged 55-75 years with acute or convalescent COVID-19. The sequenced material came from peripheral blood.

DNA of the CDR3: TGCGCCAGCAGTGAGGATCCCAGGGCACCCCTCCACTTT. The encoded protein is CASSEDPRAPLHF. V usage is TRBV10-2 and J usage is TRBJ1-6; D might be TRBD1 (5 bases). The CDR3 runs 13 residues. Trimming stripped 2 bases from V and 11 bases from J, with 10 bases between. From germline, CDR1 is WSHSY and CDR2 SAAADI.